This TCR beta chain was identified in a study of neurological immune-mediated disorders. TCRdb reanalysed the 5' RACE reads using MiXCR and keeps one entry per CDR3 protein. There are about 80,000 distinct CDR3 sequences in the sample; more than 5% occur only once, and 6.5% to 9.5% lies in the top ten. This clonotype was detected many times. Its antigen is unknown. Time point noted: longitudinal time-point 2. Overall study results and limits: HTLV-1-associated myelopathy had the most TCR clonal expansion, whereas multiple sclerosis had the least (lower than in healthy controls).

The trim removed 8 bases at V and 9 bases at J, leaving 5 bases unmatched. This CDR3 is built from 12 residues. Germline CDR1 and CDR2: SGHRS and YFSETQ. This chain joins TRBV5-1 and TRBJ2-1, with 10 bases lining up with TRBD1. The source material was PBMCs. The clonotype comes from a woman aged 55-69 years with multiple sclerosis. CDR3 sequence reads: CASRTGGGEQFF. As DNA, the CDR3 is TGCGCCAGTCGGACAGGGGGAGGTGAGCAGTTCTTC.